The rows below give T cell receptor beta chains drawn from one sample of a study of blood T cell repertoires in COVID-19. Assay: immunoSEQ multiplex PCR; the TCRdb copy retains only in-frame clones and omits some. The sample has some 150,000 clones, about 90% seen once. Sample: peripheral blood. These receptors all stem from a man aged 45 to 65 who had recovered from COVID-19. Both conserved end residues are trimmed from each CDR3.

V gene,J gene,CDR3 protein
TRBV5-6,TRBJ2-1,ASSPGTSLEQF
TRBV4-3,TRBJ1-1,ASSHNRGRGTEAF
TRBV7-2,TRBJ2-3,ASSFIRGGGDTQY
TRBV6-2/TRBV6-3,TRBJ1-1,ASSYTLITGLNTEAF
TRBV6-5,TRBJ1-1,ASSSVPGSTEAF
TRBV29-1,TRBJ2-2,SARLAGLTGELF
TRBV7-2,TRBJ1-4,ASSISPETNEKLF
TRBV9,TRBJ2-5,ASSDRLAGGLQETQY
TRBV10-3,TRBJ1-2,AISEIQGTYGYT
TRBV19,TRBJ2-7,ASSLWTGSYEQY
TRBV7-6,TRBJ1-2,ASSPGPQGVWYGYT
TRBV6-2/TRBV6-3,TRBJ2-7,ASSYSQGTYEQY
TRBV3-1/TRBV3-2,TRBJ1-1,ASSATGVGTEAF
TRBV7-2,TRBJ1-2,ASSLARMGANYGYT
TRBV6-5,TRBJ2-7,ASARQGAWGEQY
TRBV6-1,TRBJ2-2,ASSERTGELF
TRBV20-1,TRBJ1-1,SASDQSRGGTEAF
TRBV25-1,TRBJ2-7,ASSEPSGSSYEQY
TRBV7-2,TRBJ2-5,ASSLALGGSSGGPKETQY
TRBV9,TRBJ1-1,ASSADSANTEAF
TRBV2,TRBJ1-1,ASSAQGLSTEAF
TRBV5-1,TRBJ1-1,ASSMTGAGGGHTEAF
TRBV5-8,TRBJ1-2,ASSFPGSNYGYT
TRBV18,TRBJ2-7,ASSPKPQGSEQY
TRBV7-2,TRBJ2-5,ASSSPRRQGGWETQY
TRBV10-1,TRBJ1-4,ASTGTTNEKLF
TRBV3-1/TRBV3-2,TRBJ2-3,ASSQDAGRTDTQY
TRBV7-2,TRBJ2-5,ASSLSGGVGLQETQY
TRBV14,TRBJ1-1,ASSHRRTENTEAF
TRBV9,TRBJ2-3,ASSVGPGGNTDTQY
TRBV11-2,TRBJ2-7,ASSPGGGEQY
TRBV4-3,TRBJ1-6,ASSQDALRSPLH
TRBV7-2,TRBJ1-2,ASSAQGQGAGDNGYT
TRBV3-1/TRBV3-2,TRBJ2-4,AARVLAKNIQY
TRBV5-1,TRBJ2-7,ASSLGIEQY
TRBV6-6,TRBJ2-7,ASSYSRQGASKQY
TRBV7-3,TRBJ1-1,ASSLQGSRITEAF
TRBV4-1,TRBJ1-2,ASSQETPGQSTYYGYT
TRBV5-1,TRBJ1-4,ASSLLGPPNEKLF
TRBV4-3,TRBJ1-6,ASSQDLPGMGSSYNSPLH
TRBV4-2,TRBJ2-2,ASSQVGLAGRNGELF
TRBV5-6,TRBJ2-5,ASSVGLAGSWAGETQY
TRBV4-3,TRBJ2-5,ASSQSVIAGLQETQY
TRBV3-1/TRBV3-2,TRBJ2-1,ASSPRVAGLMYNEQF